This section outlines one TCR beta chain sequence together with its context. This sample was included in a study of blood T cell repertoires in COVID-19. Overall study context: In each case, the material was cDNA or gDNA derived from T cells, B-cell-depleted T cells, or PBMCs.

Produced via immunoSEQ multiplex PCR; TCRdb's table is partial and in-frame only. There are about 130,000 clones in the sample; approximately 74% occur only once, and 5.5% lies in the top ten. The CDR3 runs to 13 residues. The V end lost 3 bases, the J end lost 8 bases, and 13 bases lay between the germline ends. The TCR originated in a man aged 55 to 70 with acute or convalescent COVID-19. V usage is TRBV12-3 or TRBV12-4 and J usage is TRBJ1-2, with a possible D match to TRBD1 (6 bases). Sequencing was done on a sample of peripheral blood. The CDR3 sequence: CASSFGGAWGYTF. CDR3 sequence (DNA): TGTGCCAGCAGTTTTGGGGGCGCTTGGGGCTACACCTTC.